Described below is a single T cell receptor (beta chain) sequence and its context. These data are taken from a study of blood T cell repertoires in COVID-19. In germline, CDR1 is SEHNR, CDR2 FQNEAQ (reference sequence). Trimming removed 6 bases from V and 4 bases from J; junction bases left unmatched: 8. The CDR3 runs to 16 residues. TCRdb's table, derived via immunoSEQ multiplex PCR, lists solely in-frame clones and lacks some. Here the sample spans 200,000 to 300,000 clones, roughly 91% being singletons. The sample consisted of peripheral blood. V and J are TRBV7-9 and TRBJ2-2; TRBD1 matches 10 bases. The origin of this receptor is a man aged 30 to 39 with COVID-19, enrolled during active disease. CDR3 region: CASRPRQGAFTGELFF. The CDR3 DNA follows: TGTGCCAGCAGGCCTAGACAGGGGGCTTTCACCGGGGAGCTGTTTTTT.